This T cell receptor (beta chain) was identified in a study of blood T cell repertoires in COVID-19. Assay used: immunoSEQ multiplex PCR; TCRdb lists only in-frame clones, some missing. The repertoire has more than 15,000 clones, more than 75% of them found once; the top ten carry about 16%. Germline V gives CDR1 ENHRY, CDR2 SYGVKD. The CDR3 consists of 16 residues. Trimming cost V 2 bases and J 2 bases, with 16 bases left between them. Sequenced material: peripheral blood. This receptor was taken from a human donor with active COVID-19. The donor label of this sample is uncertain. V usage is TRBV10-3 and J usage is TRBJ2-7, with D tentatively TRBD2 (6 bases). CDR3 DNA: TGTGCCATCAGTGAGCTAAAAGGGAAGCGGGCCTACGAGCAGTACTTC. Amino acids: CAISELKGKRAYEQYF.